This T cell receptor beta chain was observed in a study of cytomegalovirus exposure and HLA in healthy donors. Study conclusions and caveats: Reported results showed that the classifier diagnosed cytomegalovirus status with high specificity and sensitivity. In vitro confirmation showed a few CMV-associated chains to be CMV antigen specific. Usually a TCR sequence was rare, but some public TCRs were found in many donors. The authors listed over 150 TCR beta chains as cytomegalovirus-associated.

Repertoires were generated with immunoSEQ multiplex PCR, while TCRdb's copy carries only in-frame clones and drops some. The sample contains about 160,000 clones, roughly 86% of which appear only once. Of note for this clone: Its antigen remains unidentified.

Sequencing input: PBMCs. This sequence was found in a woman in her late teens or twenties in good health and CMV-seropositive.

In DNA form, the CDR3 reads TGTGCCAGCAGCTTGCTTTGGGGAGGGAACACTGAAGCTTTCTTT. Amino acid sequence: CASSLLWGGNTEAFF. This rearrangement joins TRBV5-6 to TRBJ1-1; D ambiguous. CDR3 size: 15 residues. CDR1 is SGHDT, CDR2 YYEEEE, per germline. V lost 1 base to trimming and J lost 1 base, with 11 bases between them.